Below are 9 T cell receptor beta chains sequenced from a single sample in a study of cytomegalovirus exposure and HLA in healthy donors (dated by TCRdb to 2017 to 2019). The library was prepared using the immunoSEQ multiplex PCR assay. The multiplex PCR relied on a mix of 60 forward primers for TCR Vbeta segments and 13 reverse primers for TCR Jbeta segments. TCRdb took this table from immuneACCESS and kept in-frame rearrangements with V and J called. Such tables lack part of the clones; where checked against another copy, unresolved V genes explain under half of the gap, and the rest is unexplained. Here the sample has some 150,000 clones; 70% to 90% occur a single time. The ten largest clones take up roughly 2.4% of the sample. The material sequenced was PBMCs. The receptors were sampled from a woman between 18 and 30 years old in good health and CMV-seronegative.

The genes are TRBV6-5 and TRBJ1-3, with 10 positions matching TRBD1. Looked up from germline, CDR1 is MNHEY and CDR2 is SVGAGI. V was pared by 5 bases and J by 6 bases, with 7 bases of the junction left unmatched. This CDR3 comprises 15 residues. As DNA, the CDR3 is TGTGCCAGCAGTAAGGACAGGGGGGACCCAAACACCATATATTTT. Protein product: CASSKDRGDPNTIYF.

The chain carries TRBV5-8 and TRBJ1-1; no clear D. CDR1 is SGHTS, CDR2 YDEGEE, per germline. V was cut by 4 bases and J by 0 bases, with 16 bases left in between. CDR3 size: 16 residues. In DNA form, the CDR3 reads TGTGCCAGCAGCCCCGGTGGTGCGATCATGAACACTGAAGCTTTCTTT. As protein: CASSPGGAIMNTEAFF.

This chain connects TRBV30 to TRBJ1-2; 8 bases are shared with TRBD1. CDR1 GTSNPN and CDR2 SVGIG come from the germline V gene (reference sequence). This CDR3 is built from 15 residues. V shed 0 bases and J 8 bases; nucleotides not matched to a gene: 11. The CDR3 loop is CAWSVWGQGAGGYTF. CDR3 DNA sequence: TGTGCCTGGAGTGTATGGGGGCAGGGGGCGGGCGGCTACACCTTC. The variable domain in full, completed from reference TRBV30 and TRBJ1-2, reads SQTIHQWPATLVQPVGSPLSLECTVEGTSNPNLYWYRQAAGRGLQLLFYSVGIGQISSEVPQNLSASRPQDRQFILSSKKLLLSDSGFYLCAWSVWGQGAGGYTFGSGTRLTVV.

The chain employs TRBV6-1 and TRBJ1-6; D unclear. Germline values: CDR1 MNHNS, CDR2 SASEGT. The CDR3 has 17 amino acids. The germline V and J ends were trimmed by 0 bases and 4 bases, with 13 bases remaining between them. This chain's CDR3 is CASSEARLSEYNSPLHF. For the CDR3, the DNA is TGTGCCAGCAGTGAAGCTCGACTCTCAGAGTATAATTCACCCCTCCACTTT.

The rearrangement joins TRBV28 to TRBJ1-5; D is perhaps TRBD1 (6 bases). CDR1 is MDHEN, CDR2 SYDVKM, per germline. Trimming cost V 6 bases and J 1 base, with 10 bases left between them. The CDR3 is 14 amino acids. The CDR3 spells CASRLQGSNQPQHF. DNA of the CDR3: TGTGCCAGCAGATTACAGGGAAGCAATCAGCCCCAGCATTTT.

The V call is TRBV2, the J call TRBJ2-7, with TRBD1 matching 7 bases. The CDR3 is 14 residues long. From germline, CDR1 is SNHLY and CDR2 FYNNEI. With V trimmed by 2 bases and J by 4 bases, 5 bases remained unmatched. CDR3 nucleotide sequence: TGTGCCAGCAGTGAACAGGGGGTAATGTACGAGCAGTACTTC. It specifies CASSEQGVMYEQYF. Using reference TRBV2 and TRBJ2-7 for the parts outside the CDR3, the full variable domain is EPEVTQTPSHQVTQMGQEVILRCVPISNHLYFYWYRQILGQKVEFLVSFYNNEISEKSEIFDDQFSVERPDGSNFTLKIRSTKLEDSAMYFCASSEQGVMYEQYFGPGTRLTVT.

This clone has more than one count but fewer than ten. The chain recombines TRBV6-1 with TRBJ1-1; D unresolved. This CDR3 comprises 13 residues. The V and J ends lost 6 bases and 1 base respectively, with 9 bases between them. Germline V CDR1 and CDR2: MNHNS, SASEGT. The CDR3 DNA follows: TGTGCCAGCAGCCCCACAGAGAACACTGAAGCTTTCTTT. Protein sequence: CASSPTENTEAFF.

J is TRBJ2-3 and V is TRBV4-1; a possible D gene is TRBD2 (6 bases). The CDR3 runs 15 residues. Looked up from germline, CDR1 is MGHRA and CDR2 is YSYEKL. The V and J ends lost 0 bases and 4 bases respectively, with 11 bases between them. DNA of the CDR3: TGCGCCAGCAGCCAAGAGGGGGGATTGGCAGATACGCAGTATTTT. Translation: CASSQEGGLADTQYF.

The table lists this clone with a few counts. The chain joins TRBV7-2 to TRBJ2-1; 9 bases map to TRBD2. Germline assignment: CDR1 SGHTA and CDR2 FQGNSA. The CDR3 is made up of 12 amino acids. V dropped 11 bases and J dropped 7; count of bases not matched to a gene: 6. The CDR3 DNA is TGTGCCGCGGGGGGGCCGGGGAATGAGCAGTTCTTC. Translated: CAAGGPGNEQFF.